These T cell receptor beta chains were read from a single sample in a study of T cells in Graves' hyperthyroidism and ophthalmopathy. TCRdb analysed the multiplex PCR reads with MiXCR anew, one entry per CDR3 protein. The data show around 390,000 distinct CDR3 sequences, around 13% seen once. The sample comprised blood. The source of these receptors is a woman in her 30s with Graves' ophthalmopathy. CDR3s include the opening cysteine and the closing phenylalanine or tryptophan.

>TRBJ2-2|TRBV24-1
CATSALPIRQGGDTGELFF
>TRBJ2-1|TRBV29-1
CSVRTSGGARRQFF
>TRBJ2-1|TRBV10-1
CASSERLGEQFF
>TRBJ2-7|TRBV7-6
CASSFGRTYEQYF
>TRBJ1-1|TRBV5-1
CASSLAIPGDGEAFF
>TRBJ2-6|TRBV9
CASSDTTGTGPSGANVLTF
>TRBJ2-3|TRBV3-1
CASEGEFTDTQYF
>TRBJ1-1|TRBV29-1
CSVPLRRYAEAFF
>TRBJ1-3|TRBV6-1
CASSYGRSGNTIYF
>TRBJ2-1|TRBV12-3/TRBV12-4
CASSIAGTSSHNEQFF
>TRBJ2-3|TRBV11-2
CASSSWTSTDTQYF
>TRBJ1-5|TRBV19
CASSIARTGGGGNQPQHF
>TRBJ2-3|TRBV12-3/TRBV12-4
CASSLGGWDTQYF
>TRBJ1-2|TRBV9
CASSEGQAYGYTF
>TRBJ2-7|TRBV7-2
CASSWGPSYEQYF
>TRBJ2-7|TRBV7-9
CASSLGQGVDEQYF
>TRBJ1-4|TRBV28
CASSVDRVNEKLFF
>TRBJ2-2|TRBV3-1
CASSQATGELFF
>TRBJ2-1|TRBV15
CATSRDPSGVYNEQFF
>TRBJ2-2|TRBV20-1
CSASSLGGLAGGWAGELFF
>TRBJ1-1|TRBV19
CASTHSRGLVNTEAFF
>TRBJ2-7|TRBV11-3
CASSLEGTGVHEQYF
>TRBJ2-3|TRBV5-1
CASRARGDPTDTQYF
>TRBJ2-7|TRBV4-2
CASSQDPGAIPYEQYF
>TRBJ2-7|TRBV3-1
CASSLMVLSYEQYF
>TRBJ2-1|TRBV28
CASSPRGRGGAYEQFF
>TRBJ2-1|TRBV6-1
CASSGPRTVNEQFF
>TRBJ2-3|TRBV29-1
CSVVGGDSTDTQYF
>TRBJ2-1|TRBV7-9
CASRGAQGGNYNEQFF
>TRBJ2-1|TRBV7-9
CASSYRDRGDNEQFF
>TRBJ2-7|TRBV6-2/TRBV6-3
CASRADYEQYF
>TRBJ1-6|TRBV12-3/TRBV12-4
CASSLGGTLSSPLHF
>TRBJ1-5|TRBV7-6
CASSLARTGGTRNQPQHF
>TRBJ2-6|TRBV6-5
CASRRGLAGGLSGANVLTF
>TRBJ2-5|TRBV20-1
CSAPVGQGAETQYF
>TRBJ2-3|TRBV12-3/TRBV12-4
CASSPGGGGIADTQYF